This T cell receptor (beta chain) was sequenced during a study of blood T cell repertoires in COVID-19. Study-wide background: Samples came from the United States, Italy and Spain, spanning acute and convalescent COVID-19. Sources were T cells, B-cell-depleted T cells, or PBMCs; the material itself was cDNA or gDNA.

The CDR3 consists of 14 residues. Germline values: CDR1 LNHDA, CDR2 SQIVND (reference sequence). Between the trimmed V and J ends, which lost 6 bases and 4 bases, there was a span of 15 bases. As handled by the study authors: Estimation of nucleated cell counts was performed using reference gene primer amplification. Data came from immunoSEQ multiplex PCR; TCRdb stores just in-frame clones and leaves some out. V and J calls and clone size come straight from that table; D and trimming were deduced from the DNA. The table includes 75,000 to 95,000 clones, around four fifths detected once. The sample comprised peripheral blood. The V and J genes are TRBV19 and TRBJ1-2, with D maybe TRBD1 (6 bases). This clonotype originated in a middle-aged man with acute or convalescent COVID-19. Written as DNA, the CDR3 is TGTGCCAGTAGCCCACAGACAGGACTCTATGGCTACACCTTC. Encoded protein: CASSPQTGLYGYTF.